This T cell receptor beta chain was documented in a study of OX40 agonist ivuxolimab in advanced cancers. Turning to the study itself: Males comprised 70% to 90% of the group, whose mean age was approximately 60 years (range about 23 to 80). People who had prior anti-PD-1, anti-PD-L1 or anti-CTLA-4 therapy could take part, and approximately 44% had some. Study results and caveats: Dosing at 0.1 to 3.0 mg/kg was accompanied by clonal expansion of CD4+ and CD8+ blood T cells by week 6. Normalized T-cell clonal expansion was also low in a subset of nonresponders.

From germline, CDR1 is MNHEY and CDR2 SVGAGI. V was clipped by 2 bases and J by 2 bases; unmatched bases: 2. CDR3 size: 14 residues. Repertoires were generated with immunoSEQ multiplex PCR, while TCRdb's copy carries only in-frame clones and drops some. The sample lists about 8,000 clones, roughly 90% occurring once. A remark on this clone: The antigen remains unidentified.

This sequence was found in an adult with an advanced solid tumor such as melanoma, head and neck, liver or kidney cancer. Source: CD4+ or CD8+ T cells sorted from blood, taken in a trial of the OX40 agonist ivuxolimab. The rearrangement joins TRBV6-5 to TRBJ1-1; 7 nucleotides agree with TRBD1. The CDR3 spells CASSYGTVNTEAFF. The CDR3 DNA is TGTGCCAGCAGTTACGGGACAGTAAACACTGAAGCTTTCTTT.